This T cell receptor beta chain was captured by sequencing in a study of blood T cell repertoires in COVID-19 (dated by TCRdb to 2020 to 2022). The study in broad terms: Samples from collaborators originated in the United States, Italy and Spain and spanned both the acute and convalescent phases of COVID-19. Samples were obtained from the ongoing ImmuneRACE study (first 160 participants) and from approximately 1,200 subjects provided by 6 global collaborators. The sample metadata nearly always contained a de-identified subject ID, COVID-19 status, age in years and sex. The dataset comprised deeply sampled blood TCRbeta repertoires from subjects exposed to, actively infected with, or recovered from COVID-19. The repertoires were released in a freely available public database intended as a resource for research on the immune response to SARS-CoV-2. HLA class I and class II types, where available, came from metadata supplied by the sample provider rather than from assay-based typing. The prospective study material was composed of cDNA or gDNA derived from T cells, B-cell-depleted T cells, or PBMCs. The paper's findings and limits, for the study overall: The quantity of clinical and demographic metadata differed by source and by participant and was supplied without curation.

The CDR3 holds 15 amino acids from the cysteine to the phenylalanine. CDR3 DNA only is kept here, 45 bases in frame from base 1. From a lookup of the germline V gene, CDR1 and CDR2 are MNHNS and SASEGT. V gives up 3 bases and J gives up 0 bases, and the segment between their germline ends measures 9 bases. In the case of this clone: Its antigen is unknown. No per-base quality is available; no much larger clone lies one base away.

Each collaborating institution followed its own protocols to collect whole blood in K2EDTA tubes. Collaborator samples were shipped for TCRbeta analysis as frozen whole blood, isolated PBMCs, or DNA extracted from either sample type. TCRbeta CDR3 regions were amplified from genomic DNA by means of the immunoSEQ Assay, a bias-controlled multiplex PCR. Regarding the original processing steps: Within the assay, amplification of reference gene primers was used to estimate how many nucleated cells each sample contained. To quantify the absolute abundance of each unique TCRbeta CDR3 rearrangement, sequence reads were collapsed and filtered. Productive Simpson clonality was computed per sample as the square root of Simpson's diversity index over productive rearrangements. TCRdb provides this immuneACCESS table in a form limited to in-frame rearrangements. Some clones are lacking; in checked studies, under half of them reflect an unresolved V gene, and why the rest are absent is not known. The V and J calls and the clone size are those of that table, but D and trimming were determined from the DNA. The sample has 150,000 to 200,000 clones on record, 84% of them singletons. The ten largest account for 13% to 15% of the sample.

Sequencing input: peripheral blood. The receptor was isolated from a man aged 18 to 29 with active or convalescent COVID-19. The V gene is TRBV6-1 and the J gene is TRBJ2-1, with no confident D gene call. The CDR3 loop reads CASSDRVGSYNEQFF. The nucleotides read TGTGCCAGCAGTGATCGGGTTGGCTCCTACAATGAGCAGTTCTTC.